This T cell receptor beta chain is drawn from a study of T-cell reconstitution after alpha-beta-depleted transplantation in children. Unique molecular identifiers were used to barcode this TCRbeta library. Using its own MiXCR run on the PCR reads, TCRdb lists one record per CDR3 protein. The data contain hundreds of thousands of distinct CDR3 sequences, about 12% of them singletons. The CDR3 is 16 amino acids. V gave up 0 bases and J gave up 4 bases, with 18 bases separating them. The V gene's germline CDR1 is DFQATT and CDR2 SNEGSKA (reference sequence). There are a few counts of this clonotype. This sequence was found in a human donor who donated a stem cell graft to a child with combined immunodeficiency. Source: PBMCs from the stem cell graft donor, taken from the stem cell graft. The chain recombines TRBV20-1 with TRBJ2-5; a weak D match, TRBD2 (5 bases). The CDR3 coding sequence is TGCAGTGCTAGAGATCCGCCTGGCGGACTCCGAGAGACCCAGTACTTC. This sequence encodes CSARDPPGGLRETQYF.